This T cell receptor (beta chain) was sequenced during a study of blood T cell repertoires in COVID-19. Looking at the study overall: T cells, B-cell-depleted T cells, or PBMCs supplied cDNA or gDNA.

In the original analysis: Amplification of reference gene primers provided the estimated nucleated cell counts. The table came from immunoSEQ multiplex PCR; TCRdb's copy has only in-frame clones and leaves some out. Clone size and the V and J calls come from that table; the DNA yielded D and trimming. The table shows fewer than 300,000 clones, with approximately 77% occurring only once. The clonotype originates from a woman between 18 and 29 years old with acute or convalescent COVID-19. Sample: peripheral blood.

The DNA of the CDR3 is TGCGCCAGCAGCTCGAACGCCGGGACAGGGACTGAAAAACTGTTTTTT. This translates into CASSSNAGTGTEKLFF. This rearrangement joins TRBV5-1 to TRBJ1-4; 9 bases align to TRBD1. The CDR3 covers 16 residues. The J segment lost 7 bases and the V segment lost 3 bases, leaving 10 bases of the junction unmatched. Germline lookup yields CDR1 SGHRS and CDR2 YFSETQ.